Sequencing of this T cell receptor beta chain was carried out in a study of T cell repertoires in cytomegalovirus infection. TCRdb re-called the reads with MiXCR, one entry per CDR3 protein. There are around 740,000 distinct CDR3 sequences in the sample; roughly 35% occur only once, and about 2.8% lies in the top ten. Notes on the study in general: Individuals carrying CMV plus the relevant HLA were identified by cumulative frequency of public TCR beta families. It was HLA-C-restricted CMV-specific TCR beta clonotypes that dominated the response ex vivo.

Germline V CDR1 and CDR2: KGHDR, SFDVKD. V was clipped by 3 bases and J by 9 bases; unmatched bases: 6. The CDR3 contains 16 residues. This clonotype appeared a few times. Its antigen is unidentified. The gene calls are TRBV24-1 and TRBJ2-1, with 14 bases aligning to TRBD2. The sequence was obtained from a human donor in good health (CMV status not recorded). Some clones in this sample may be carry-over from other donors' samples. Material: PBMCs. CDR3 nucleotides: TGTGCCACCAGTGATGGGGGACTAGCGGGAGCATTTGAGCAGTTCTTC. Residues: CATSDGGLAGAFEQFF.